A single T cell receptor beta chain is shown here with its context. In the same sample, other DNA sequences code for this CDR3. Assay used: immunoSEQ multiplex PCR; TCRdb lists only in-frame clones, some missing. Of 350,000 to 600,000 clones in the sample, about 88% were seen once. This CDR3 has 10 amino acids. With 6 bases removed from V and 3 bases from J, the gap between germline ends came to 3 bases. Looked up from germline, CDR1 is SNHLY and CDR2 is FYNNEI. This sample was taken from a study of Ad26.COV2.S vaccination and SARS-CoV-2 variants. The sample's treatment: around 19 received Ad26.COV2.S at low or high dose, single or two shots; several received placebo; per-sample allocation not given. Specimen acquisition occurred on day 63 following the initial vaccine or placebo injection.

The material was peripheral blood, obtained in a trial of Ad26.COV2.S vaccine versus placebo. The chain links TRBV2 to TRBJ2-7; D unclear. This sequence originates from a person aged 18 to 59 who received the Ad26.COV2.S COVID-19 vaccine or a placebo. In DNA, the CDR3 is TGTGCCAGCAGAAACTACGAGCAGTACTTC. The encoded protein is CASRNYEQYF.